This T cell receptor (beta chain) was obtained from a study of cytomegalovirus exposure and HLA in healthy donors. The PCR had 60 Vbeta and 13 Jbeta primers. TCRdb keeps only in-frame clones here, not all; method: immunoSEQ multiplex PCR. The sample holds some 150,000 clones, 70% to 80% seen once. CDR1 SGHTA and CDR2 FQGTGA come from the germline V gene. V lost 1 base and J lost 4; bases outside the gene matches: 9. CDR3 length: 16 amino acids. V usage is TRBV7-3 and J usage is TRBJ1-1; 7 bases are shared with TRBD1. The sample was PBMCs. The TCR was taken from a man between 60 and 70 years old in good health and CMV-seronegative. CDR3 bases: TGTGCCAGCAGCTTAATAGGGGGCGCGGGTAGCACTGAAGCTTTCTTT. Encoded protein: CASSLIGGAGSTEAFF. Variable domain in full (rest from reference TRBV7-3 and TRBJ1-1): GAGVSQTPSNKVTEKGKYVELRCDPISGHTALYWYRQSLGQGPEFLIYFQGTGAADDSGLPNDRFFAVRPEGSVSTLKIQRTERGDSAVYLCASSLIGGAGSTEAFFGQGTRLTVV.